A single sample gave rise to the 27 T cell receptor beta chains below, sequenced in a study of T cell repertoires in cytomegalovirus infection. TCRdb reprocessed the reads via MiXCR and lists one record per CDR3 protein. The sample has around 440,000 distinct CDR3 sequences, 11% seen once. Sequences were obtained from PBMCs. The receptors derive from a human donor in good health (CMV status not recorded). Some clones in this sample may be carry-over from other donors' samples.

The V gene is TRBV6-4, the J gene TRBJ1-5; TRBD1 is a possible D gene (5 bases). The germline V gene encodes CDR1 MRHNA and CDR2 SNTAGT. The CDR3 consists of 13 residues. V was clipped by 9 bases and J by 0 bases, with 9 bases between them. The CDR3 spells CASEQDSNQPQHF. The CDR3 DNA is TGTGCCAGTGAACAGGATAGCAATCAGCCCCAGCATTTT.

This clonotype was recorded a few times. J is TRBJ2-7 and V is TRBV5-6, with TRBD2 identical over 11 bases. There are 16 residues in the CDR3. Germline V gene data show CDR1 as SGHDT and CDR2 as YYEEEE. J was trimmed by 6 bases and V by 4 bases; bases with no gene match: 12. CDR3 sequence reads: CASSLLGTSGPSEQYF. In DNA, the CDR3 is TGTGCCAGCAGCCTGCTCGGGACTAGCGGACCCAGCGAGCAGTACTTC.

This clonotype was seen at least ten times. The chain recombines TRBV7-8 with TRBJ2-3; D ambiguous. This CDR3 spans 16 amino acids. Trimming removed 3 bases at V and 3 bases at J, with 16 bases between. Germline-derived CDR1 and CDR2 are SGHVS and FQNEAQ. In nucleotides, the CDR3 is TGTGCCAGCAGCTTTCTATCGGCCCTGGGGACAGATACGCAGTATTTT. Translated: CASSFLSALGTDTQYF.

To note about this clonotype: Since a much larger clone is just one base distant, this may be a read error. The V call is TRBV7-9, the J call TRBJ2-7; a possible D gene is TRBD2 (6 bases). V dropped 7 bases and J dropped 2 bases, with 15 bases sitting between them. Germline V gene lookup returns CDR1 SEHNR and CDR2 FQNEAQ (reference sequence). This CDR3 comprises 14 residues. DNA for the CDR3: TGTGCCAGCACCTTCGGGGACTTGCCCTACGAGCAGTACTTC. This codes for CASTFGDLPYEQYF.

This clonotype was detected many times. The chain links TRBV7-2 to TRBJ1-2, with a tentative D call TRBD1 (5 bases). This CDR3 comprises 15 residues. V was cut by 1 base and J by 4 bases, with 13 bases left in between. Germline V CDR1 and CDR2: SGHTA, FQGNSA. CDR3 nucleotide sequence: TGTGCCAGCAGCTTAGAGGTTTCAGGGAGCTATGGCTACACCTTC. Residues: CASSLEVSGSYGYTF. Variable domain in full (rest from reference TRBV7-2 and TRBJ1-2): GAGVSQSPSNKVTEKGKDVELRCDPISGHTALYWYRQSLGQGLEFLIYFQGNSAPDKSGLPSDRFSAERTGGSVSTLTIQRTQQEDSAVYLCASSLEVSGSYGYTFGSGTRLTVV.

This clonotype was found a few times. This chain connects TRBV18 to TRBJ2-6; no definite D call. Trimming pared 3 bases from V and 0 bases from J, leaving 12 bases between. The CDR3 has 17 residues. CDR1 is KGHSH, CDR2 LQKENI, per germline. The CDR3 DNA sequence: TGTGCCAGCTCACCCTACGCTTTGCTCTCTGGGGCCAACGTCCTGACTTTC. Translated: CASSPYALLSGANVLTF.

Many counts were recorded for this clonotype. V is TRBV11-2 and J is TRBJ1-3; no definite D call. The CDR3 is 15 amino acids. CDR1 SGHAT and CDR2 FQNNGV come from the germline V gene. The ends were cut back, 0 bases at V and 4 bases at J, with 10 bases in the middle. The CDR3 nucleotides are TGTGCCAGCAGCTTAGACCGGCCAGTGGGAAACACCATATATTTT. Protein product: CASSLDRPVGNTIYF.

The chain combines TRBV18 with TRBJ2-1; D may match TRBD1 or TRBD2 (5 bases each). The CDR3 is 14 amino acids. Germline V CDR1 and CDR2: KGHSH, LQKENI. V was clipped by 0 bases and J by 6 bases, with 9 bases between them. As DNA, the CDR3 is TGTGCCAGCTCACCACCGGTCGGGGCCAATGAGCAGTTCTTC. Protein: CASSPPVGANEQFF.

Comments on this clonotype: This may be a read error: a much more frequent sequence differs by one nucleotide. V is TRBV7-9 and J is TRBJ2-5; no clear D gene. This CDR3 is built from 13 residues. The germline V gene encodes CDR1 SEHNR and CDR2 FQNEAQ (reference sequence). This CDR3 reads CASRPQVGETQHF. For the CDR3, the DNA is TGTGCCAGCAGACCTCAAGTAGGAGAGACCCAGCACTTC.

There are many counts of this clonotype. The rearrangement uses TRBV7-9 and TRBJ1-1, with a possible D match to TRBD1 (5 bases). CDR3 size: 13 residues. Trimming took off 3 bases at V and 5 bases at J, with 10 bases between the two ends. Germline V CDR1 and CDR2: SEHNR, FQNEAQ (reference sequence). CDR3 in amino acids: CASSFPQGTEAFF. CDR3 sequence (DNA): TGTGCCAGCAGCTTCCCCCAGGGAACTGAAGCTTTCTTT.

This clonotype was observed many times. The V and J genes are TRBV27 and TRBJ2-7; D is perhaps TRBD2 (6 bases). The CDR3 is 14 amino acids. V was shortened by 3 bases and J by 5 bases, with 14 bases between the two germline ends. The germline CDR1 and CDR2 sequences are MNHEY and SMNVEV (reference sequence). CDR3 region: CASSFRDSGNEQYF. The CDR3 coding sequence is TGTGCCAGCAGTTTTCGGGACTCCGGCAACGAGCAGTACTTC.

This clonotype was recorded many times. The genes are TRBV20-1 and TRBJ2-3; D possibly corresponds to TRBD2 (6 bases). CDR1 is DFQATT and CDR2 is SNEGSKA in the germline V gene (reference sequence). This CDR3 has 16 amino acids. CDR3 nucleotide sequence: TGCCTAGGATCGGCGGGATCTACCTGGGGCACAGATACGCAGTATTTT. It specifies CLGSAGSTWGTDTQYF.

CDR3 DNA: TGTGCCAGCAGCGTAGTCGCGGATGACTATGGCTACACCTTC. Translated: CASSVVADDYGYTF. The chain carries TRBV9 and TRBJ1-2, with D hard to call. Germline V gives CDR1 SGDLS, CDR2 YYNGEE. The ends were cut back, 0 bases at V and 3 bases at J, with 9 bases in the middle. This CDR3 is built from 14 residues.

This clonotype was counted a few times. The chain carries TRBV23-1 and TRBJ2-7; D might be TRBD1 (6 bases). TRBV23-1 falls under the ORF class, with uncertain function. This CDR3 has 14 amino acids. V was shortened by 3 bases and J by 3 bases, with 12 bases between the two germline ends. CDR3 residues: CASSHQTGDYEQYF. CDR3 bases: TGCGCCAGCAGTCACCAGACAGGAGACTACGAGCAGTACTTC.

This clonotype was counted many times. The chain has TRBV7-2 and TRBJ2-3; no clear D. Germline values: CDR1 SGHTA, CDR2 FQGNSA. The CDR3 consists of 13 residues. Trimming took off 3 bases at V and 4 bases at J, with 8 bases between the two ends. The CDR3 protein is CASSFYASDTQYF. Written as DNA, the CDR3 is TGTGCCAGCAGCTTCTATGCTTCAGATACGCAGTATTTT.

The table lists this clonotype with many counts. V is TRBV5-6 and J is TRBJ2-1, with 7 bases lining up with TRBD2. V lost 5 bases and J lost 8; bases outside the gene matches: 10. Looked up from germline, CDR1 is SGHDT and CDR2 is YYEEEE. The CDR3 totals 14 residues. The CDR3 sequence: CASSSGLVTDEQFF. Here the CDR3 DNA reads TGTGCCAGCAGTTCTGGACTAGTGACGGATGAGCAGTTCTTC.

The sample holds many counts of this clonotype. CDR3 coding DNA: TGTGCCAGCGGACAGCCCCAGCATTTT. Its protein product is CASGQPQHF. The genes are TRBV6-5 and TRBJ1-5, with D hard to call. CDR1 and CDR2 (germline): MNHEY, SVGAGI. Trimming removed 8 bases from V and 7 bases from J, with 3 bases in between. The CDR3 covers 9 residues.

This clonotype has at least ten counts. This chain uses TRBV6-1 with TRBJ2-5, with 7 bases fitting TRBD2. The junction had 5 bases not matched to a gene; V was cut back by 4 bases and J by 3 bases. CDR1 is MNHNS and CDR2 is SASEGT in the germline V gene. This CDR3 is built from 14 residues. CDR3 nucleotides: TGTGCCAGCAGTGCCCCTAGCGGAGAAGAGACCCAGTACTTC. Translating it yields CASSAPSGEETQYF.

The chain joins TRBV19 to TRBJ2-1; no clear D. V was pared by 4 bases and J by 1 base, with 8 bases between. Germline CDR1 and CDR2: LNHDA and SQIVND (reference sequence). The CDR3 runs 14 residues. The CDR3 region has the DNA TGTGCCAGTAGTACGGACCGTTCCTACAATGAGCAGTTCTTC. It translates to CASSTDRSYNEQFF.

This clonotype came up many times. This rearrangement joins TRBV7-8 to TRBJ2-7; 7 nucleotides match TRBD2. J lost 2 bases, V lost 4 bases, and 11 bases had no gene match. The CDR3 consists of 16 residues. Germline-derived CDR1 and CDR2 are SGHVS and FQNEAQ. This chain's CDR3 is CASSYGLSGVTYEQYF. The CDR3 DNA follows: TGTGCCAGCAGCTATGGACTAAGCGGGGTAACCTACGAGCAGTACTTC.

There are many counts of this clonotype. V gene TRBV7-9 combines with J gene TRBJ2-5; TRBD2 aligns across 7 bases. Trimming removed 4 bases from V and 5 bases from J; junction bases left unmatched: 10. In germline, CDR1 is SEHNR, CDR2 FQNEAQ (reference sequence). This CDR3 is 15 amino acids long. CDR3 bases: TGTGCCAGCAGCTCAGGCGGACTAGGAGGGGAGACCCAGTACTTC. This codes for CASSSGGLGGETQYF.

The table lists this clonotype with many counts. The chain couples TRBV7-2 to TRBJ1-2; TRBD1 matches 8 bases. V lost 5 bases to trimming and J lost 5 bases; unmatched junction nucleotides: 7. The germline gives CDR1 SGHTA, CDR2 FQGNSA. This CDR3 region has 14 residues. The CDR3 protein is CASSATRQGYGYTF. CDR3 coding DNA: TGTGCCAGCAGCGCAACTCGACAGGGGTATGGCTACACCTTC.

The chain recombines TRBV28 with TRBJ2-5, with D possibly matching TRBD1 (5 bases). The germline CDR1 and CDR2 sequences are MDHEN and SYDVKM. The V end lost 7 bases, the J end lost 2 bases, and 8 bases lay between the germline ends. CDR3 size: 12 residues. CDR3 sequence reads: CASKNRQETQYF. DNA of the CDR3: TGTGCCAGCAAAAACAGGCAAGAGACCCAGTACTTC.

This chain connects TRBV15 to TRBJ2-3; 11 nucleotides align to TRBD2. Per germline, CDR1 LNHNV and CDR2 YYDKDF (reference sequence). The length of the CDR3 is 16 residues. The ends lost 8 bases at V and 5 bases at J; junction bases unmatched: 12. CDR3 loop: CATSSTSGDRGDTQYF. DNA of the CDR3: TGTGCCACCTCATCGACTAGCGGGGATCGAGGAGATACGCAGTATTTT.

There are many counts of this clonotype. This chain links TRBV28 with TRBJ2-3; D gene uncertain. The germline CDR1 and CDR2 sequences are MDHEN and SYDVKM. The CDR3 loop spans 12 amino acids. The V gene lost 6 bases and the J gene lost 4 bases, with 8 bases spanning the gap. CDR3 amino acids: CASRERSDTQYF. Written as DNA, the CDR3 is TGTGCCAGCAGGGAGAGGTCAGATACGCAGTATTTT.

The J gene is TRBJ2-7, the V gene TRBV28; D is perhaps TRBD1 (5 bases). Trimming removed 6 bases at V and 6 bases at J, with 27 bases between. The CDR3 extends over 17 amino acids. In germline, CDR1 is MDHEN, CDR2 SYDVKM. The chain's CDR3 is CASRLPHSARARVEQYF. The CDR3 DNA sequence: TGTGCCAGCAGGCTCCCCCACTCGGCCAGGGCCAGGGTCGAGCAGTACTTC.

This chain joins TRBV6-1 and TRBJ1-2, with 10 bases that match TRBD1. This CDR3 comprises 13 residues. V shed 9 bases, J shed 10 bases, and the junction held 11 bases outside the gene matches. Germline CDR1 and CDR2: MNHNS and SASEGT. CDR3 loop: CASQTGGDGPYTF. CDR3 coding DNA: TGTGCCAGTCAGACAGGGGGCGACGGTCCCTACACCTTC.